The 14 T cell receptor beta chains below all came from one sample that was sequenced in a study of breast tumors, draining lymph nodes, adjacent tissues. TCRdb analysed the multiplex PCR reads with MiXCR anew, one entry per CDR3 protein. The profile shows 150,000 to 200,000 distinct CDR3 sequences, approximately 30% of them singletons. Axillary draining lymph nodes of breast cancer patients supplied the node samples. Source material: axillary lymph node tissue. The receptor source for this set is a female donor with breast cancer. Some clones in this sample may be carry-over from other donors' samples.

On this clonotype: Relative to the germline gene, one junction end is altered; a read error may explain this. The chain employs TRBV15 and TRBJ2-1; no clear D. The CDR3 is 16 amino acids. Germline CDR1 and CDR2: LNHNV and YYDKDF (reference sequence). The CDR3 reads CASSLENGRAYNEQFF. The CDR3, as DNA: TGTGCCAGCAGCTTGGAGAACGGCCGGGCCTACAATGAGCAGTTCTTC.

In DNA, the CDR3 is TGTGCCAGCAGCCAAGAGGGCGGACTAGCCTCCGGGGAGCTGTTTTTT. Its protein product is CASSQEGGLASGELFF. The chain combines TRBV4-2 with TRBJ2-2; 8 bases fit TRBD2. Trimming cost V 0 bases and J 6 bases; bases outside gene matches: 6. This CDR3 is 16 amino acids long. The germline V gene encodes CDR1 LGHNA and CDR2 YNFKEQ.

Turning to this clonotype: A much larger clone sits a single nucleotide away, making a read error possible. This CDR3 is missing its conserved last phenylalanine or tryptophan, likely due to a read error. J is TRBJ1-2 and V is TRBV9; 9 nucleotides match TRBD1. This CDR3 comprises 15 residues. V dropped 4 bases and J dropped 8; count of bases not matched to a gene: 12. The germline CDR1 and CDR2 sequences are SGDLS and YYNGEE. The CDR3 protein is CASSLTGTGIGGYTL. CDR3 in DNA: TGTGCCAGCAGCCTGACCGGGACAGGGATCGGAGGCTACACCCTC.

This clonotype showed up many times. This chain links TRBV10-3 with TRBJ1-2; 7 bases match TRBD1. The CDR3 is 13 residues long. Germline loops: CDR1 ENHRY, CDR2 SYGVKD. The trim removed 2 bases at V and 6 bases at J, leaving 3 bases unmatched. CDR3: CAISEDRVDGYTF. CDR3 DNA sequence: TGTGCCATCAGTGAGGACAGGGTTGATGGCTACACCTTC.

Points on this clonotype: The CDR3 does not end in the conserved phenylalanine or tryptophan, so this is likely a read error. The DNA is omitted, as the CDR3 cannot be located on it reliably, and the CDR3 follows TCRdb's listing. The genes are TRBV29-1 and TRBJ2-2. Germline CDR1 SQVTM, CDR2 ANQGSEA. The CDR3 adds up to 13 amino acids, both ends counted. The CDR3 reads CSVGRTNTGERMS.

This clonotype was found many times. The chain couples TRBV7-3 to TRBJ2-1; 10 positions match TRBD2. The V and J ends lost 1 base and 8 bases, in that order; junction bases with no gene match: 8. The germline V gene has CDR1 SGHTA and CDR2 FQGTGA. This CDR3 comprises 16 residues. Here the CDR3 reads CASSLRASGGGYEQFF. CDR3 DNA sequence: TGTGCCAGCAGCTTAAGGGCTAGCGGGGGTGGCTATGAGCAGTTCTTC.

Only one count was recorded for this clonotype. CDR3 DNA sequence: TGTGCCAGCAGCTCATCCCCGGGAGAAGGGTGGACCCAGTACTTC. This encodes CASSSSPGEGWTQYF. The J gene is TRBJ2-5, the V gene TRBV7-6; weak D call: TRBD2 (6 bases). CDR3 size: 15 residues. V dropped 4 bases and J dropped 7 bases, with 19 bases sitting between them. CDR1 is SGHVS, CDR2 FNYEAQ, per germline.

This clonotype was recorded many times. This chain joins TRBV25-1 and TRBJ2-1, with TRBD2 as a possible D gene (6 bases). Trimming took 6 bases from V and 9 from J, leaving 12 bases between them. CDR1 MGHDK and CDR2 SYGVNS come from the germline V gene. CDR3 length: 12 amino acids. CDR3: CASRRDLSEQFF. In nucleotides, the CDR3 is TGTGCCAGCAGGCGGGACCTTAGTGAGCAGTTCTTC. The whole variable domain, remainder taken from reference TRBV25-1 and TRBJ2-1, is EADIYQTPRYLVIGTGKKITLECSQTMGHDKMYWYQQDPGMELHLIHYSYGVNSTEKGDLSSESTVSRIRTEHFPLTLESARPSHTSQYLCASRRDLSEQFFGPGTRLTVL.

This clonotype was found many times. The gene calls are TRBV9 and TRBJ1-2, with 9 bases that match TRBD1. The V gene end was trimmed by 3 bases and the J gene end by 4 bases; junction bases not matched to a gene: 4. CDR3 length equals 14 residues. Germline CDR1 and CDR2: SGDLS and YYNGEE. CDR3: CASSAGQGSYGYTF. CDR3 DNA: TGTGCCAGCAGCGCAGGACAGGGGAGCTATGGCTACACCTTC.

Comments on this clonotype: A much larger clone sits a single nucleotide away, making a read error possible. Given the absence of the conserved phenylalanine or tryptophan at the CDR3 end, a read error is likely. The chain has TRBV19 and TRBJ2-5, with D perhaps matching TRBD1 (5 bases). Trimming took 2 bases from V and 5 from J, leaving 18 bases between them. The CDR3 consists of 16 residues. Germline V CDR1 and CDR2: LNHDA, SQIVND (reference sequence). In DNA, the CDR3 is TGTGCCAGTAGTATATCAGGGATATGGGGATTGGAGACCCAGTACTCC. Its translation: CASSISGIWGLETQYS.

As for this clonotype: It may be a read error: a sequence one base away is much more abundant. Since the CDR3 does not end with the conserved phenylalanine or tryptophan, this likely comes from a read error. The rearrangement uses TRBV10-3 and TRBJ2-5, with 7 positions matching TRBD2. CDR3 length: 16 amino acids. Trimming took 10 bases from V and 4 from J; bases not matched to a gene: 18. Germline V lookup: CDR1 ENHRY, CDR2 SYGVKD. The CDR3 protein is CASRTRGLAVGETQYL. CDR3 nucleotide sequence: TGTGCCAGCAGGACCCGCGGGCTAGCGGTAGGAGAGACCCAGTACCTC.

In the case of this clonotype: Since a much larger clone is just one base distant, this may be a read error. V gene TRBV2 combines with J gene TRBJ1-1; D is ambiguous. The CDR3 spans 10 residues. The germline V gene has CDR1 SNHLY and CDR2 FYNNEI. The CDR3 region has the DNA TGTACCAGCAGTGTAGGAGAAGCTTTCTTT. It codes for CTSSVGEAFF.

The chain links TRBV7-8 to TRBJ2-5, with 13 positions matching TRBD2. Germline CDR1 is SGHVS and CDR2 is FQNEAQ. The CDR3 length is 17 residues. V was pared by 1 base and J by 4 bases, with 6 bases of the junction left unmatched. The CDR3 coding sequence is TGTGCCAGCAGCTTAGTCACTAGCGGGGGGGCTCGAGAGACCCAGTACTTC. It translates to CASSLVTSGGARETQYF.

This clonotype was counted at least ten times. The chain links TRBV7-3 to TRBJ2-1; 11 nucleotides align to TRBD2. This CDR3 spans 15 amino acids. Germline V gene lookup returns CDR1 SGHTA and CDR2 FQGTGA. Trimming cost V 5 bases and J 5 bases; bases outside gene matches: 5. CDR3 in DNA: TGTGCCAGCAGCGCGGCACTAGCGGGAGACAATGAGCAGTTCTTC. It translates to CASSAALAGDNEQFF. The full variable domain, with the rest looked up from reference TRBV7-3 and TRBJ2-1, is GAGVSQTPSNKVTEKGKYVELRCDPISGHTALYWYRQSLGQGPEFLIYFQGTGAADDSGLPNDRFFAVRPEGSVSTLKIQRTERGDSAVYLCASSAALAGDNEQFFGPGTRLTVL.